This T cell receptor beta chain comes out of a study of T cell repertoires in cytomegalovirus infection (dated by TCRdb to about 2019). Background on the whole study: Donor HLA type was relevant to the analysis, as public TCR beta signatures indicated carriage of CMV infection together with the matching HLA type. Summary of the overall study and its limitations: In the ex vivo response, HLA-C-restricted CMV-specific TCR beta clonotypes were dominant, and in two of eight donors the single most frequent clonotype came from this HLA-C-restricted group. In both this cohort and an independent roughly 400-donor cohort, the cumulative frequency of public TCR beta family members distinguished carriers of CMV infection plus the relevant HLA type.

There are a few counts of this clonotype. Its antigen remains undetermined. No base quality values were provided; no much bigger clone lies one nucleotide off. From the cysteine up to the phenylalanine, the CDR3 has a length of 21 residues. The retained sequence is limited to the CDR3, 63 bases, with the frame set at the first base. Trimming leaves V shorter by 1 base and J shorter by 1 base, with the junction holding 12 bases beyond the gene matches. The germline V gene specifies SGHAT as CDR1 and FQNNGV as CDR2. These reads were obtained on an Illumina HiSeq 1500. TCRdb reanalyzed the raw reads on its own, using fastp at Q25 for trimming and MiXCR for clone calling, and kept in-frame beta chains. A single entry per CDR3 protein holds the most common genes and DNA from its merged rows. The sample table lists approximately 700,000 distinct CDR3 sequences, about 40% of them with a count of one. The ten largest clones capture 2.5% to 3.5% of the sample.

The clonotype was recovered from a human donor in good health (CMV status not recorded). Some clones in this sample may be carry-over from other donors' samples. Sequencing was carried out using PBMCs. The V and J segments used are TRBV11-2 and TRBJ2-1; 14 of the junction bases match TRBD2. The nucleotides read TGTGCCAGCAGCTTAGGATGGGTTGGGACTAGCGGGAGTTGGTCCTACAATGAGCAGTTCTTC. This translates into CASSLGWVGTSGSWSYNEQFF.